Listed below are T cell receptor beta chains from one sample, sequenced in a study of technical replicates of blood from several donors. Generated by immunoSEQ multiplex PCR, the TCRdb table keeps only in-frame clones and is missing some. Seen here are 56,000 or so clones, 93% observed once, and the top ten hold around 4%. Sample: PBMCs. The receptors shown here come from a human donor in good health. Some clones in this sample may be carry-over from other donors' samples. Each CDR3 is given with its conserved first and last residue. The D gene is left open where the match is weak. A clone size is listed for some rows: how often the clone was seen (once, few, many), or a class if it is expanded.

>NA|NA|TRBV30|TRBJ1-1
TGTGCCTGGATCCCCACGCTCACAGGGATCACTGAAGCTTTCTTT
CAWIPTLTGITEAFF
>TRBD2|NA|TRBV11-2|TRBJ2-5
TGTGCCAGCAGCCCCCCGGGACTAGAGGAGACCCAGTACTTC
CASSPPGLEETQYF
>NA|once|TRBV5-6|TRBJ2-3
TGTGCCAGCAGCCTCCGGGACAACTCCCATGGGACGCAGTATTTT
CASSLRDNSHGTQYF
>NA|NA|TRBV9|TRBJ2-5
TGTGCCAGCAGCGCCAGGGGAGAGACCCAGTACTTC
CASSARGETQYF
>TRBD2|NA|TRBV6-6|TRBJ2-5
TGTGCCAGCAGTTACGGAGCGGGAGGCGTAGAGACCCAGTACTTC
CASSYGAGGVETQYF
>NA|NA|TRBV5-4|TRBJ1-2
TGTGCCAGCAGCTTGGGCGGGCTGCGTGGCTACACCTTC
CASSLGGLRGYTF
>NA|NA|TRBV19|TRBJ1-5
TGTGCCAGTAACCATATCCTACGCAATCAGCCCCAGCATTTT
CASNHILRNQPQHF
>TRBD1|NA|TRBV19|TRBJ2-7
TGTGCCAGTAGTATCAACAGGGGCTACGAGCAGTACTTC
CASSINRGYEQYF
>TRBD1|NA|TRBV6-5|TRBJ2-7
TGTGCCACCACGCCCCGGGACAGGGGGACCTACGAGCAGTACTTC
CATTPRDRGTYEQYF
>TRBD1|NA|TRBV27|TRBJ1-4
TGTGCCAGCAGTTTATGGCAGGGGGCCCGCGAAAAACTGTTTTTT
CASSLWQGAREKLFF
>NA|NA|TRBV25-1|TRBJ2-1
TGTGCCAGCAGTGATCCCGAATCCCCATCTAGCGTCGGGCAGTTCTTC
CASSDPESPSSVGQFF
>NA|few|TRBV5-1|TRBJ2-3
TGCGCCAGCAGCCAGCGGGGGATGGACAGGGGAGATACGCAGTATTTT
CASSQRGMDRGDTQYF
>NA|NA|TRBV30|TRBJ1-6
TGTGCCTGGGGGGGACAACATAATTCACCCCTCCACTTT
CAWGGQHNSPLHF
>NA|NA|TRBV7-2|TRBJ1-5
TGTGCCAGCAGCTTAGAGAGGAACAGGGGCAATCAGCCCCAGCATTTT
CASSLERNRGNQPQHF
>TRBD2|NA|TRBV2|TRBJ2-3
TGTGCCATTGCTAGCGGGGTTTCAGATACGCAGTATTTT
CAIASGVSDTQYF
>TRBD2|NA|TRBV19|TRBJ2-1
TGTGCCAGTAGTATAACTAGCGGACCCAATGAGCAGTTCTTC
CASSITSGPNEQFF
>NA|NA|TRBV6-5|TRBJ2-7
TGTGCCAGCAGTTACTCGTCAGGGGTCTTCGAGCAGTACTTC
CASSYSSGVFEQYF
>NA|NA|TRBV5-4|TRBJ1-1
TGTGCCAGCAGCTTGGTTCGGGGGTTTAACACTGAAGCTTTCTTT
CASSLVRGFNTEAFF
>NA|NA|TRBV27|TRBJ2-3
TGTGCCAGCAGGCCAAGTCCAGCAGATACGCAGTATTTT
CASRPSPADTQYF
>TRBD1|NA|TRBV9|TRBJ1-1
TGTGCCAGCAGCGCTGCAGGGGGCTCTGAAGCTTTCTTT
CASSAAGGSEAFF
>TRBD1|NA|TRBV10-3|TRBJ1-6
TGTGCCATCAGTGTAGGGGACAGGGGCCAGTTCCCCCTCCACTTT
CAISVGDRGQFPLHF
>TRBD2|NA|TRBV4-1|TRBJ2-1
TGCGCCAGCAGCCAAGATAGTAGCGGGGGGGCGTATGAGCAGTTCTTC
CASSQDSSGGAYEQFF
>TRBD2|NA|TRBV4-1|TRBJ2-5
TGCGCCAGCAGCCATATGATCGGGACTAGCGGGGGCCCACCCCAGTACTTC
CASSHMIGTSGGPPQYF
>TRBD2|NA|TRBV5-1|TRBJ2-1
TGCGCCAGCAGCTCGGGCGGGGGGTTTGAGCAGTTCTTC
CASSSGGGFEQFF
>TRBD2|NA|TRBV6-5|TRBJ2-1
TGTGCCAGCAGTTACTCGATTAGCGGGAGTAGGAATGAGCAGTTCTTC
CASSYSISGSRNEQFF
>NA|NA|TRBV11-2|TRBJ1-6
TGTGCCAGCAGCCCGGGGGGGGAAAGGGGTTCACCCCTCCACTTT
CASSPGGERGSPLHF
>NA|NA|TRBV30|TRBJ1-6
TGTGCCTGGAGCGCTCTGGGGGGTAATTCACCCCTCCACTTT
CAWSALGGNSPLHF
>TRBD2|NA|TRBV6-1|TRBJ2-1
TGTGCCAGCAGTGAACCCCGCGCCGGGACTAGCTTAGGTGAGCAGTTCTTC
CASSEPRAGTSLGEQFF
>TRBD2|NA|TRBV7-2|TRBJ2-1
TGTGCCAGCAGCTTCGTACTAGCGGGAGGCGGGTCCTACAATGAGCAGTTCTTC
CASSFVLAGGGSYNEQFF
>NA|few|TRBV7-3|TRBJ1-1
TGTGCCAGCAGCTTCCTAGGACAGAACACTGAAGCTTTCTTT
CASSFLGQNTEAFF
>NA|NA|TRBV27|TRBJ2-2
TGTGCCAGCAGTTTACTAGCGCCGAGACTTGGGACCGGGGAGCTGTTTTTT
CASSLLAPRLGTGELFF
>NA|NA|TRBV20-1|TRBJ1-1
TGCAGTGCCCATCTGAACACTGAAGCTTTCTTT
CSAHLNTEAFF
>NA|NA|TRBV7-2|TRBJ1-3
TGTGCCAGCAGCTCCCAGGGCTCTGGAAACACCATATATTTT
CASSSQGSGNTIYF
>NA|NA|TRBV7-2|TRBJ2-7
TGTGCCAGCAGCTCAACCGGACTGGGTTTGGAGTACTTC
CASSSTGLGLEYF
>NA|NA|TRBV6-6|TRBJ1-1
TGTGCCAGCAGTTACCCGCCATGGCTTGGAGTTGAAGCTTTCTTT
CASSYPPWLGVEAFF
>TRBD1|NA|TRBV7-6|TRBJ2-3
TGTGCCAGCAAACTGCTCGGGGGACAGGGGAGCACAGATACGCAGTATTTT
CASKLLGGQGSTDTQYF
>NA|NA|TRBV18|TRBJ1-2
TGTGCCAGCTCACCACCGAGGGACTTAACTAACTATGGCTACACCTTC
CASSPPRDLTNYGYTF
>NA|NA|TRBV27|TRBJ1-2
TGTGCCAGCAGTTTGGGGGGGGCGAATGGCTACACCTTC
CASSLGGANGYTF
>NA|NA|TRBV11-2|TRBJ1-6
TGTGCCAGCAGCTTCCCATGGCAGGGGAGAAGCTCCTATAATTCACCCCTCCACTTT
CASSFPWQGRSSYNSPLHF
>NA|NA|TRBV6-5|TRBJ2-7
TGTGCCAGCAGTTTTTCCCGGGACTGGTCCTACGAGCAGTACTTC
CASSFSRDWSYEQYF
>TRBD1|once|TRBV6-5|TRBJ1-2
TGTGCCAGCAGTCCCGGGACAGGGGTCGGGTATGGCTACACCTTC
CASSPGTGVGYGYTF
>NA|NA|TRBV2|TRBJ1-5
TGTGCCAGCAGTGAAGGCAGGAGCAATCAGCCCCAGCATTTT
CASSEGRSNQPQHF
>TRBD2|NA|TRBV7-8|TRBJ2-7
TGTGCCAGCAGCTCCCTGCCCGCGGGACTAGCGGGAGGTCGGGAGTCGGAGCAGTACTTC
CASSSLPAGLAGGRESEQYF
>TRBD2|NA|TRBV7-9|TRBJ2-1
TGTGCCAGCAGCTTTCAGGAACTAGCGGTACGAAGCTCCTACAATGAGCAGTTCTTC
CASSFQELAVRSSYNEQFF
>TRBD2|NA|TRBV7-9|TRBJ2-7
TGTGCCAGCAGCTGGGAGGGGATCCACGAGCAGTACTTC
CASSWEGIHEQYF
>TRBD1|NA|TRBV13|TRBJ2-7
TGTGCCAGCAGCGATGGGACAGGGGGAAGCGAGCAGTACTTC
CASSDGTGGSEQYF
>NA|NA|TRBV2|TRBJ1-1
TGTGCCAGCAGTGAGCGGCAGGGTAGGACTGAAGCTTTCTTT
CASSERQGRTEAFF